This T cell receptor beta chain was obtained from a study of CD8+CD57+ T cells in acquired aplastic anemia. On the study more broadly: Sorting CD4+ and CD8+ cells gave DNA averaging around 3 ug.

CDR3 and TCR beta VDJ profiling relied on a genomic DNA template. In TCRdb, the reads were re-called with MiXCR into one record per CDR3 protein. This repertoire shows roughly 500,000 distinct CDR3 sequences, over 25% found once; its top ten account for approximately 0.82%. The sample holds one count of this clonotype. At one boundary the junction diverges from the germline segment, which might be a read error. Patients chosen for sequencing had CD8+CD57+ cells that had expanded, as shown by flow cytometry. This CDR3 comprises 13 residues. The V gene's germline CDR1 is MGHDK and CDR2 SYGVNS. The TCR was taken from a human donor with aplastic anemia. J is TRBJ2-3 and V is TRBV25-1; 9 bases are shared with TRBD2. The material sequenced was sorted CD4+, CD8+, or CD8+CD57+ T cells (not recorded which) from PBMCs. The CDR3 nucleotides are TGTGCCGGCAGTGCGGGAGGGCCGGATACGCAGTATTTT. It specifies CAGSAGGPDTQYF.